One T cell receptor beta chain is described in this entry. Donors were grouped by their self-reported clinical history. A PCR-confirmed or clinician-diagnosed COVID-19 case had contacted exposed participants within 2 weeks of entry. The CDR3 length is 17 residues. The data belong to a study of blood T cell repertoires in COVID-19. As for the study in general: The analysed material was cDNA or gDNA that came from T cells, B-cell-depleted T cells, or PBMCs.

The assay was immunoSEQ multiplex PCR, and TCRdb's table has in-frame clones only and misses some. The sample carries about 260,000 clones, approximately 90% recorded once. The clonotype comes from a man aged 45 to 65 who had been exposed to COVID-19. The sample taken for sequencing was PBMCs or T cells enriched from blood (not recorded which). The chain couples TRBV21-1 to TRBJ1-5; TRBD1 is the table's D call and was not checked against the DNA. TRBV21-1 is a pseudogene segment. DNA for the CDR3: TGTGCCAGCAGCAAGAGTTCACAGGACCTTAGCAATCAGCCCCAGCATTTT. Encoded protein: CASSKSSQDLSNQPQHF.